These 26 T cell receptor beta chains originate from one sample sequenced in a study of regulatory T cells in long-lasting Graves disease. iRepertoire HTBI primers and Arm-PCR of CDR3 regions built TCR beta libraries. Each CDR3 protein is one row after TCRdb ran MiXCR on the multiplex PCR reads. The sample lists approximately 350,000 distinct CDR3 sequences, about 11% occurring once. The sample's time point: newly diagnosed GD, antithyroid drugs for less than 3 months. Extracted RNA from PBMCs served as the source of the TCR library. The sample was also reused in another study, on T cells in Graves' hyperthyroidism and ophthalmopathy.

The input for sequencing was peripheral blood mononuclear cells (PBMCs), taken at new diagnosis, from a patient treated with antithyroid drugs. The receptors stem from a woman in her late teens or twenties with Graves disease.

The chain is built from TRBV6-1 and TRBJ1-5; D unclear. Trimming shortened V by 5 bases and J by 0 bases, and 11 bases separated the two germline ends. CDR3 size: 15 residues. Per the germline V gene, CDR1 is MNHNS and CDR2 is SASEGT. CDR3 residues: CASSPTTYSNQPQHF. As DNA, the CDR3 is TGTGCCAGCAGTCCGACGACATATAGCAATCAGCCCCAGCATTTT.

This clonotype was picked up a small number of times. Given a much more abundant clone one base away, this may be a read error. CDR3 region: CSALRGDGGSDTQYF. The CDR3 DNA follows: TGCAGTGCTCTACGGGGGGACGGTGGGTCAGATACGCAGTATTTT. The chain joins TRBV20-1 to TRBJ2-3; 7 bases agree with TRBD2. The germline gives CDR1 DFQATT, CDR2 SNEGSKA (reference sequence). The length of the CDR3 is 15 residues. Trimming took 5 bases from V and 4 from J; bases not matched to a gene: 12.

This clonotype was found a few times. The chain has TRBV9 and TRBJ2-2, with D hard to call. The CDR3 consists of 13 residues. The germline CDR1 and CDR2 sequences are SGDLS and YYNGEE. V was cut by 4 bases and J by 5 bases, with 9 bases left in between. The CDR3 spells CASSYLETGELFF. CDR3 bases: TGTGCCAGCAGCTACTTAGAGACCGGGGAGCTGTTTTTT. The variable domain in full, with the rest retrieved from reference TRBV9 and TRBJ2-2, is DSGVTQTPKHLITATGQRVTLRCSPRSGDLSVYWYQQSLDQGLQFLIQYYNGEERAKGNILERFSAQQFPDLHSELNLSSLELGDSALYFCASSYLETGELFFGEGSRLTVL.

This clonotype was detected many times. V gene TRBV11-2 combines with J gene TRBJ2-7, with D unclear. Trimming took off 2 bases at V and 2 bases at J, with 16 bases between the two ends. CDR3 length: 16 residues. Germline V gene data show CDR1 as SGHAT and CDR2 as FQNNGV. CDR3 loop: CASSLSVAARPYEQYF. The CDR3 DNA follows: TGTGCCAGCAGCTTAAGTGTGGCCGCACGCCCCTACGAGCAGTACTTC.

The CDR3 loop reads CASSRVAGTTGELFF. The CDR3 DNA is TGTGCCAGTAGTAGGGTAGCGGGAACTACCGGGGAGCTGTTTTTT. V usage is TRBV19 and J usage is TRBJ2-2, with 8 bases that match TRBD2. V lost 4 bases, J lost 5 bases, and 6 bases stayed unmatched. CDR3 size: 15 residues. Germline V gene data show CDR1 as LNHDA and CDR2 as SQIVND (reference sequence).

This rearrangement joins TRBV20-1 to TRBJ2-3, with TRBD2 matching 8 bases. The trim removed 5 bases at V and 3 bases at J, leaving 13 bases unmatched. The germline V gene has CDR1 DFQATT and CDR2 SNEGSKA (reference sequence). The CDR3 has 16 residues. CDR3 bases: TGCAGTGCTGGGGAACAGAGACTAGCGAGGACAGATACGCAGTATTTT. It yields the protein CSAGEQRLARTDTQYF.

This clonotype was counted many times. The chain joins TRBV20-1 to TRBJ1-1; no definite D call. Germline values: CDR1 DFQATT, CDR2 SNEGSKA (reference sequence). V dropped 0 bases and J dropped 6 bases, with 14 bases sitting between them. This CDR3 spans 14 amino acids. Here the CDR3 DNA reads TGCAGTGCTAGAGATTGGATCCTCCGGCCTGAAGCTTTCTTT. It codes for CSARDWILRPEAFF.

This clonotype has only a few counts. The rearrangement uses TRBV27 and TRBJ2-1; D tentatively fits TRBD1 or TRBD2 (5 bases each). V shed 2 bases and J shed 10 bases, with 24 bases lying between them. Germline V lookup: CDR1 MNHEY, CDR2 SMNVEV (reference sequence). The CDR3 has 17 residues. Here the CDR3 reads CASSLGPGLAMFFEQFF. In DNA, the CDR3 is TGTGCCAGCAGTTTAGGCCCGGGGCTTGCAATGTTCTTCGAGCAGTTCTTC.

This clonotype was counted a few times. A much larger clone lies one base from this, so it may be a read error. The genes are TRBV12-3 or TRBV12-4 and TRBJ1-3; D gene uncertain. Trimming took off 4 bases at V and 2 bases at J, with 3 bases between the two ends. The CDR3 is made up of 12 amino acids. CDR3 amino acids: CASSWAGNTIYF. The CDR3 DNA reads TGTGCCAGCAGTTGGGCTGGAAACACCATATATTTT.

Comments on this clonotype: It is likely a read error: a sequence one base away is far more abundant. V and J are TRBV13 and TRBJ2-1; maybe TRBD2 (6 bases). The tail of the sequence fits TRBJ2-5 better, so the J call may be wrong. Germline CDR1 is PRHDT and CDR2 is FYEKMQ (reference sequence). CDR3 length equals 16 residues. CDR3 sequence: CASSRTKRTGQETQYF. CDR3 coding DNA: TGTGCCAGCAGTCGGACTAAGCGGACGGGTCAAGAGACCCAGTACTTC.

V usage is TRBV6-2 or TRBV6-3 and J usage is TRBJ1-1; D not resolved. CDR1 and CDR2 (germline): MNHEY, SVGEGT. V lost 5 bases and J lost 0, with 7 bases in between. The CDR3 runs 13 residues. CDR3: CASSGSMNTEAFF. Here the CDR3 DNA reads TGTGCCAGCAGTGGCTCGATGAACACTGAAGCTTTCTTT.

In this sample, this clonotype turned up many times. J is TRBJ2-1 and V is TRBV19; D possibly corresponds to TRBD2 (5 bases). V was pared by 10 bases and J by 6 bases, with 16 bases between. CDR1 LNHDA and CDR2 SQIVND come from the germline V gene (reference sequence). This CDR3 has 13 residues. CDR3 sequence (DNA): TGTGCCACCTCCGTCGGGGTTATCAATGAGCAGTTCTTC. As protein: CATSVGVINEQFF.

This clonotype was seen only a few times. The V call is TRBV20-1, the J call TRBJ2-4; D gene ambiguous. In germline, CDR1 is DFQATT, CDR2 SNEGSKA (reference sequence). This CDR3 comprises 11 residues. In DNA form, the CDR3 reads TGCAGCTGGTCGTGGCAGGACATTCAGTACTTC. This codes for CSWSWQDIQYF.

The table lists this clonotype with many counts. V gene TRBV7-2 combines with J gene TRBJ1-2; the D is unclear. From germline, CDR1 is SGHTA and CDR2 FQGNSA. The V and J ends lost 5 bases and 8 bases respectively, with 12 bases between them. The CDR3 has 12 amino acids. The CDR3 loop reads CASSPGGWGYTF. The CDR3 DNA reads as TGTGCCAGCAGCCCAGGCGGATGGGGCTACACCTTC.

This clonotype was seen at least ten times. This sequence joins TRBV7-9 and TRBJ1-2; tentatively, D is TRBD1 (5 bases). CDR1 is SEHNR and CDR2 is FQNEAQ in the germline V gene (reference sequence). V was shortened by 4 bases and J by 3 bases, with 12 bases between the two germline ends. This CDR3 region has 14 residues. The CDR3 DNA reads TGTGCCAGCAGCTATTTGGGCAGGGACTATGGCTACACCTTC. It specifies CASSYLGRDYGYTF.

As regards this clonotype: A read error may account for a junction end that differs from germline. This chain's CDR3 is CASSYFRLAGPTWELFF. In DNA form, the CDR3 reads TGTGCCAGCAGTTACTTTCGACTAGCGGGTCCCACCTGGGAGCTGTTTTTT. The V gene is TRBV6-9, the J gene TRBJ2-2; 10 nucleotides align to TRBD2. This CDR3 has 17 residues. Germline loops: CDR1 MNHGY, CDR2 SVAAGI.

This clonotype was counted only a few times. In DNA form, the CDR3 reads TGCAGCGTTACCGATGGCTACACCTTC. Translation gives CSVTDGYTF. The chain links TRBV29-1 to TRBJ1-2; D gene ambiguous. The germline CDR1 and CDR2 sequences are SQVTM and ANQGSEA. Trimming left V 5 bases short and J 6 bases short, with 4 bases between. The CDR3 runs 9 residues.

This clonotype has at least ten counts. This sequence joins TRBV27 and TRBJ2-7; perhaps TRBD2 as D (5 bases). The CDR3 runs to 15 residues. Germline CDR1 reads MNHEY; CDR2 reads SMNVEV (reference sequence). The V end was cut by 8 bases, the J end by 2 bases, with 19 bases between. The CDR3 DNA is TGTGCCAGCGGCGACCGGGAAAGAGGGCCCTACGAGCAGTACGTC. Residues: CASGDRERGPYEQYV.

This clonotype was seen many times. The chain links TRBV10-3 to TRBJ1-4, with 10 bases identical to TRBD1. Germline CDR1 is ENHRY and CDR2 is SYGVKD. The CDR3 length is 16 residues. V was clipped by 0 bases and J by 6 bases; unmatched bases: 4. CDR3 DNA sequence: TGTGCCATCAGTGAGTCAGCGGACAGGGGGGATGAAAAACTGTTTTTT. This gives the protein CAISESADRGDEKLFF.

This clonotype occurred many times. Here the CDR3 reads CASSGNRVGEQYV. The DNA for the CDR3 is TGTGCCAGCAGCGGAAACAGGGTTGGCGAGCAGTACGTC. This chain links TRBV3-1 with TRBJ2-7; tentatively, D is TRBD1 (6 bases). V lost 5 bases and J 6 bases, leaving 14 bases between the germline ends. The CDR3 has 13 residues. Germline CDR1 is LGHDT and CDR2 is YNNKEL (reference sequence).

This clonotype was seen repeatedly, ten times or more. The chain has TRBV4-1 and TRBJ2-5; no definite D call. The germline gives CDR1 MGHRA, CDR2 YSYEKL. The length of the CDR3 is 16 residues. Trimming removed 0 bases from V and 1 base from J, with 12 bases in between. The CDR3 protein is CASSQDGGTPQETQYF. The CDR3 DNA reads as TGCGCCAGCAGCCAAGACGGTGGCACCCCCCAAGAGACCCAGTACTTC.

This clonotype was counted at least ten times. The V and J genes are TRBV7-2 and TRBJ2-5, with TRBD1 matching 7 bases. Losses at the gene ends were 3 bases for V and 2 bases for J; bases not matched to a gene: 9. Germline CDR1 reads SGHTA; CDR2 reads FQGNSA. This CDR3 contains 16 residues. CDR3 in DNA: TGTGCCAGCAGCTTGACAGGGCCTCATGGACAAGAGACCCAGTACTTC. This gives the protein CASSLTGPHGQETQYF.

Comments on this clonotype: Since a much larger clone is just one base distant, this may be a read error. V and J are TRBV27 and TRBJ2-6; tentative D call: TRBD2 (6 bases). The CDR3 extends over 19 amino acids. Deletions cut 3 bases from V and 0 bases from J, with 18 bases between. CDR1 MNHEY and CDR2 SMNVEV come from the germline V gene (reference sequence). The CDR3 region has the DNA TGTGCCAGCAGTTTCCCGCGGGGCCGAGGAGACTCTGGGGCCAACGTCCTGACTTTC. This sequence encodes CASSFPRGRGDSGANVLTF.

This clonotype was counted many times. The chain joins TRBV12-3 or TRBV12-4 to TRBJ2-1; D tentatively reads TRBD1 or TRBD2 (5 bases each). V gave up 5 bases and J gave up 5 bases, with 13 bases separating them. This CDR3 is 14 amino acids long. The CDR3 nucleotides read TGTGCCAGCAGTCCGTCCGGGGACCACAATGAGCAGTTCTTC. The encoded protein is CASSPSGDHNEQFF.

This chain uses TRBV6-1 with TRBJ1-5; 7 positions agree with TRBD1. The CDR3 is 17 residues long. V dropped 6 bases and J dropped 1; count of bases not matched to a gene: 12. CDR1 is MNHNS and CDR2 is SASEGT in the germline V gene. CDR3 DNA sequence: TGTGCCAGCAGCAGACAGGGCGCGGGCATAAGCAATCAGCCCCAGCATTTT. Its protein product is CASSRQGAGISNQPQHF.

There are many counts of this clonotype. One end of the junction varies from germline; a read error may be responsible. The genes are TRBV27 and TRBJ1-1; TRBD1 might be the D (5 bases). The CDR3 consists of 15 residues. CDR1 and CDR2 from the germline V gene are MNHEY and SMNVEV (reference sequence). The CDR3, as DNA: TGCGCCAGCAGAGAAAGACAGCGATTCTACACTGAAGCTTTCTTT. Translated, it gives CASRERQRFYTEAFF.